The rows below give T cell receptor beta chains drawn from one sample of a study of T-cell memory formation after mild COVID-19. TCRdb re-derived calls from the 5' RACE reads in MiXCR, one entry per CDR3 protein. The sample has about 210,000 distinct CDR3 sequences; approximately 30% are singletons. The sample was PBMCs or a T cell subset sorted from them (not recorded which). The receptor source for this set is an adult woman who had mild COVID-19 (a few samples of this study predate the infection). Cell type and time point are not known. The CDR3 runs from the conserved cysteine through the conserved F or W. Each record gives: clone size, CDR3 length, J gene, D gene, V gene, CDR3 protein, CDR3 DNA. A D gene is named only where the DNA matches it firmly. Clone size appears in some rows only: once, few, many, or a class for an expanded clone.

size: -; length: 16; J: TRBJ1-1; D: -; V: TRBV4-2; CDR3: CASSLEGTGKNTEAFF; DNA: TGTGCCAGCAGCCTAGAGGGTACAGGGAAGAACACTGAAGCTTTCTTT
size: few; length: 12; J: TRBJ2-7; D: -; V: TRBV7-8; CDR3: CASSPRTNEQYF; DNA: TGTGCCAGCAGCCCCCGCACCAACGAGCAGTACTTC
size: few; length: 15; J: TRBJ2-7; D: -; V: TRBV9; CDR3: CASSVSSGSSYEQYF; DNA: TGTGCCAGCAGCGTATCGAGCGGAAGCTCCTACGAGCAGTACTTC
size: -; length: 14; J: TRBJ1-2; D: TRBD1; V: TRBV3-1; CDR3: CATSGQGALEGYTF; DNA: TGTGCCACCTCCGGACAGGGGGCGCTTGAAGGCTACACCTTC
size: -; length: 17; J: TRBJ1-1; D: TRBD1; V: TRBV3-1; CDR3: CASSQDLLGTVNTEAFF; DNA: TGTGCCAGCAGCCAAGATCTTCTGGGGACAGTGAACACTGAAGCTTTCTTT
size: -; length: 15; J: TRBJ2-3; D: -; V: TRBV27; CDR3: CASSLSSGMVNTQYF; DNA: TGTGCCAGCAGTTTATCGTCAGGGATGGTGAATACGCAGTATTTT
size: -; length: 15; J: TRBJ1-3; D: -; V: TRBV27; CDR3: CASSLLPPGGNTIYF; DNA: TGTGCCAGCAGTCTTCTCCCTCCCGGTGGAAACACCATATATTTT
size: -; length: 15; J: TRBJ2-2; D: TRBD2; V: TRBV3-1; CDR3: CASSPQLAGVGELFF; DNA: TGTGCCAGCAGCCCCCAACTAGCGGGGGTCGGGGAGCTGTTTTTT
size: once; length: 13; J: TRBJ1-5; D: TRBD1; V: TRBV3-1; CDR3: CASSQVPGRDRHF; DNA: TGTGCCAGCAGCCAAGTACCAGGTAGGGACAGGCATTTT
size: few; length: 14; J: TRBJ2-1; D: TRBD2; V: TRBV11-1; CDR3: CASSQGLAATFQFF; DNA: TGTGCCAGCAGCCAGGGACTAGCGGCAACCTTCCAGTTCTTC
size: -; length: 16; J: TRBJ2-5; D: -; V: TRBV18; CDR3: CASSPTAGLARETQYF; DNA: TGTGCCAGCTCACCCACGGCGGGGTTGGCCCGGGAGACCCAGTACTTC
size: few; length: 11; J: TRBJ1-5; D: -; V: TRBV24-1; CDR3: CATSGGQPQHF; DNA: TGTGCCACCAGCGGGGGCCAGCCCCAGCATTTT
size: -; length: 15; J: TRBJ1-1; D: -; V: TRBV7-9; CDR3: CASSTLGPLNTEAFF; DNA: TGTGCCAGCAGCACCCTGGGACCGCTGAACACTGAAGCTTTCTTT
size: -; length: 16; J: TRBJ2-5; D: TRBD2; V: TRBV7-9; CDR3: CASSHPASGSGETQYF; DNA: TGTGCCAGCAGCCACCCGGCTAGCGGGAGTGGCGAGACCCAGTACTTC
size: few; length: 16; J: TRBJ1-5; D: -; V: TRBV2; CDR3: CASSSLGGNGRQPQHF; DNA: TGTGCCAGCAGTTCCTTGGGGGGAAATGGCCGTCAGCCCCAGCATTTT
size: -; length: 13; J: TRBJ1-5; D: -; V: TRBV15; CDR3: CATSRDPNQPQHF; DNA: TGTGCCACCAGCAGAGACCCCAATCAGCCCCAGCATTTT
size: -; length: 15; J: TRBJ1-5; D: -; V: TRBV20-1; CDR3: CSARAGSGGGQPQHF; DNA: TGCAGTGCTAGAGCTGGTTCGGGAGGAGGGCAGCCCCAGCATTTT
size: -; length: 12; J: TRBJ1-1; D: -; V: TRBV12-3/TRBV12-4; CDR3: CASSFSYTEAFF; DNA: TGTGCCAGCAGTTTTTCATACACTGAAGCTTTCTTT
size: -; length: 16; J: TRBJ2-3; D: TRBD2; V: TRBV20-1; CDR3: CSARDLAGGASDTQYF; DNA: TGCAGTGCTAGAGATCTGGCGGGGGGGGCCTCAGATACGCAGTATTTT
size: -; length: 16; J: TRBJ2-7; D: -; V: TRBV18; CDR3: CASSRGRTESSYEQYF; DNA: TGTGCCAGCTCACGGGGGCGGACGGAAAGCTCCTACGAGCAGTACTTC
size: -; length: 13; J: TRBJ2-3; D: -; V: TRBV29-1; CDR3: CSVDQANTDTQYF; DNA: TGCAGCGTTGATCAAGCCAACACAGATACGCAGTATTTT
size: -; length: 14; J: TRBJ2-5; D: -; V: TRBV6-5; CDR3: CASSYRGSQETQYF; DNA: TGTGCCAGCAGTTACAGGGGCAGCCAAGAGACCCAGTACTTC
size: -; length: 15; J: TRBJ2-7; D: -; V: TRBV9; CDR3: CASSAGGISSYEQYF; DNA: TGTGCCAGCAGCGCCGGCGGGATAAGCTCCTACGAGCAGTACTTC
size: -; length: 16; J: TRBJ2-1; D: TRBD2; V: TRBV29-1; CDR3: CSVVGTSGGSYNEQFF; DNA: TGCAGCGTGGTCGGGACTAGCGGGGGCTCCTACAATGAGCAGTTCTTC
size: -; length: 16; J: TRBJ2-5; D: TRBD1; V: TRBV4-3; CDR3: CASSQDIGQASRTQYF; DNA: TGCGCCAGCAGCCAAGATATAGGACAGGCGTCTAGGACCCAGTACTTC
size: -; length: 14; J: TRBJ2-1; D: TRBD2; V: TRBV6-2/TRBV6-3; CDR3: CASTTGLAGDEQFF; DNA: TGTGCCAGCACCACTGGACTAGCGGGCGATGAGCAGTTCTTC
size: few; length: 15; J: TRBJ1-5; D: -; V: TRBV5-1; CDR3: CASSLSGQGNQPQHF; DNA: TGCGCCAGCAGCTTGTCCGGGCAGGGCAATCAGCCCCAGCATTTT
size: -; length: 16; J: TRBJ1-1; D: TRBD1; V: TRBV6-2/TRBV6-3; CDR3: CASSYDHGQGNTEAFF; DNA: TGTGCCAGCAGTTACGATCACGGACAGGGAAACACTGAAGCTTTCTTT
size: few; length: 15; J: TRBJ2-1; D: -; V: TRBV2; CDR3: CASSEGDPANNEQFF; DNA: TGTGCCAGCAGTGAAGGGGACCCGGCCAACAATGAGCAGTTCTTC
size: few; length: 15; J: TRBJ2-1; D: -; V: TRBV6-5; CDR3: CASRGDRSSYNEQFF; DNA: TGTGCCAGCAGGGGAGACAGGAGCTCCTACAATGAGCAGTTCTTC
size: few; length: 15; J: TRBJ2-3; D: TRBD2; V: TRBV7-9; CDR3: CASSFSGRSADTQYF; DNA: TGTGCCAGCAGCTTTAGCGGGAGGAGTGCAGATACGCAGTATTTT
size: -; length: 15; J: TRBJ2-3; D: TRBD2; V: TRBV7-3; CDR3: CASSLAGVGADTQYF; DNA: TGTGCCAGCAGCCTAGCGGGAGTCGGAGCGGATACGCAGTATTTT
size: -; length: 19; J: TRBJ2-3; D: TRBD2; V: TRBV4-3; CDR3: CASSQEGLAGGRYTDTQYF; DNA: TGCGCCAGCAGCCAAGAAGGCCTAGCGGGAGGACGATACACAGATACGCAGTATTTT
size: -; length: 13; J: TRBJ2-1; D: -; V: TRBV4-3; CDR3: CASSQTRSFEQFF; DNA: TGCGCCAGCAGCCAAACTAGATCTTTTGAGCAGTTCTTC
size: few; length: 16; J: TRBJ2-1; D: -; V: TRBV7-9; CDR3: CASSLAGTSRGHEQFF; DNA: TGTGCCAGCAGCTTAGCGGGTACTAGTCGCGGGCATGAGCAGTTCTTC
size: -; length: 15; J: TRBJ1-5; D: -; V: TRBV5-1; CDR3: CASSSIPGEGQPQHF; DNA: TGCGCCAGCAGCTCAATCCCAGGGGAGGGACAGCCCCAGCATTTT
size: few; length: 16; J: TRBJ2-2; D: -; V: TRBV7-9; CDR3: CASSLPPGLITGELFF; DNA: TGTGCCAGCAGCTTACCTCCGGGGTTGATCACCGGGGAGCTGTTTTTT
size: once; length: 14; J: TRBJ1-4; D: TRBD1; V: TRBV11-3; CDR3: CASSYGQGGEKLFF; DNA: TGTGCCAGCAGTTACGGACAGGGAGGCGAAAAACTGTTTTTT
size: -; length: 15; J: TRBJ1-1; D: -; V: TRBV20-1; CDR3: CSASHVRGGNTEAFF; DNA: TGCAGTGCTAGCCACGTGCGTGGGGGGAACACTGAAGCTTTCTTT
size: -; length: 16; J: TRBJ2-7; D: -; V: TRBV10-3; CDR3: CAISDRKGGISYEQYF; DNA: TGTGCCATCAGTGACCGCAAGGGGGGGATCTCCTACGAGCAGTACTTC
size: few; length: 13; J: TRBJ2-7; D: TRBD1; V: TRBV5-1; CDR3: CASKRQGSYEQYF; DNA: TGCGCCAGCAAGCGACAGGGATCCTACGAGCAGTACTTC
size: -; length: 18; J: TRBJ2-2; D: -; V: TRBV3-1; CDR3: CASSQAPTGSGNTGELFF; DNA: TGTGCCAGCAGCCAAGCCCCAACGGGGAGCGGGAACACCGGGGAGCTGTTTTTT
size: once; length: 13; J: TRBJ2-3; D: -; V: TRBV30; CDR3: CAWSSGITDTQYF; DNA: TGTGCCTGGAGTTCTGGGATCACAGATACGCAGTATTTT
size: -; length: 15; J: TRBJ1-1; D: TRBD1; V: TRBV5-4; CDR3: CASSLFGTANTEAFF; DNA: TGTGCCAGCAGCTTGTTCGGGACAGCTAACACTGAAGCTTTCTTT
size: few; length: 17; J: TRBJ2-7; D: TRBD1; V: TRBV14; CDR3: CASSQATLRDRAYEQYF; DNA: TGTGCCAGCAGCCAAGCTACCCTTCGGGACAGGGCCTACGAGCAGTACTTC